The 13 T cell receptor beta chains given below trace back to one sample, sequenced in a study of circulating CD8 cells and anti-PD-1 response in melanoma. Four subsets defined by PD-1 and/or TIGIT were sorted from live CD3+CD8+TCRalphabeta+ cells. The QIAseq Immune Repertoire TCR panel built the libraries from around 15 ng of total RNA. TCRdb recomputed calls from the reads with MiXCR, one row per CDR3 protein. The sample lists about 350 distinct CDR3 sequences; 4.5% to 6% were seen once. This specimen was CD8+ T cells from PBMCs, taken at baseline or after one month of anti-PD-1 therapy (not recorded which). Source of these receptors: a human donor with melanoma.

This clonotype qualifies as large (0.1 to 1%). The genes are TRBV20-1 and TRBJ2-7, with TRBD1 matching 7 bases. Trimming cost V 3 bases and J 2 bases; bases outside gene matches: 10. Germline V gene data show CDR1 as DFQATT and CDR2 as SNEGSKA (reference sequence). The CDR3 runs 15 residues. CDR3 residues: CSASSTDRPTYEQYF. DNA of the CDR3: TGCAGTGCTAGCTCGACGGACAGGCCTACCTACGAGCAGTACTTC.

This clonotype ranks as medium-sized. The rearrangement uses TRBV24-1 and TRBJ2-5; D is perhaps TRBD2 (6 bases). Germline V gene data show CDR1 as KGHDR and CDR2 as SFDVKD. The CDR3 is 14 amino acids. V was clipped by 2 bases and J by 4 bases, with 10 bases between them. CDR3: CATSDWTEGETQYF. The CDR3, as DNA: TGTGCCACCAGTGATTGGACGGAGGGAGAGACCCAGTACTTC.

Here the CDR3 DNA reads TGCAGCGTTGACAGACAGACTACCTCAACGGGCCATGAGCAGTTCTTC. Its translation: CSVDRQTTSTGHEQFF. The V and J genes are TRBV29-1 and TRBJ2-1; D may correspond to TRBD1 or TRBD2 (5 bases each). This CDR3 region has 16 residues. V dropped 3 bases and J dropped 8 bases, with 23 bases sitting between them. Germline assignment: CDR1 SQVTM and CDR2 ANQGSEA.

This clonotype counts as large. This chain links TRBV21-1 with TRBJ2-7; the table's TRBD1 call for D was not verified on the DNA. TRBV21-1 is recorded as a pseudogene. The CDR3 contains 15 residues. In DNA, the CDR3 is TGTGCCAGCAGCAGTGAGGGACGGATCTCCTACGAGCAGTACTTC. Amino acid sequence: CASSSEGRISYEQYF.

By share, this clonotype counts as large. The CDR3, as DNA: TGTGCCAGCAGCTACGGGACAGGGACCTACGAGCAGTACTTC. Translated, it gives CASSYGTGTYEQYF. The genes are TRBV7-6 and TRBJ2-7; 9 bases agree with TRBD1. Germline V gene data show CDR1 as SGHVS and CDR2 as FNYEAQ. CDR3 size: 14 residues. V was clipped by 4 bases and J by 2 bases; unmatched bases: 3. Filled out from reference TRBV7-6 and TRBJ2-7, the complete variable domain reads GAGVSQSPRYKVTKRGQDVALRCDPISGHVSLYWYRQALGQGPEFLTYFNYEAQQDKSGLPNDRFSAERPEGSISTLTIQRTEQRDSAMYRCASSYGTGTYEQYFGPGTRLTVT.

By share, this clonotype counts as large. The chain carries TRBV7-9 and TRBJ2-1; 11 bases line up with TRBD1. Trimming took 4 bases from V and 7 from J; bases not matched to a gene: 6. Per germline, CDR1 SEHNR and CDR2 FQNEAQ (reference sequence). The CDR3 extends over 15 amino acids. The CDR3 DNA follows: TGTGCCAGCAGCTCAGGACAGGGGGCCTGGAATGAGCAGTTCTTC. It yields the protein CASSSGQGAWNEQFF. Based on the CDR3 plus reference TRBV7-9 and TRBJ2-1, the full variable domain is DTGVSQNPRHKITKRGQNVTFRCDPISEHNRLYWYRQTLGQGPEFLTYFQNEAQLEKSRLLSDRFSAERPKGSFSTLEIQRTEQGDSAMYLCASSSGQGAWNEQFFGPGTRLTVL.

This clonotype is classed as large. This chain uses TRBV19 with TRBJ2-1, with 10 nucleotides matching TRBD2. The CDR3 sequence is 13 residues long. Germline V gene sequence: CDR1 LNHDA, CDR2 SQIVND (reference sequence). Losses at the gene ends were 10 bases for V and 3 bases for J; bases not matched to a gene: 3. In nucleotides, the CDR3 is TGTGCCACCGCTAGCGGGGGCTACAATGAGCAGTTCTTC. Protein product: CATASGGYNEQFF.

Within the sample, this clonotype is large. The germline gene is not matched at one end of the junction; a read error may be the cause. The gene calls are TRBV13 and TRBJ1-1; D is perhaps TRBD1 (5 bases). CDR3 size: 13 residues. The V gene's germline CDR1 is PRHDT and CDR2 FYEKMQ (reference sequence). The CDR3 is CASSVGGGTEAFF. The CDR3 DNA sequence: TGTGCCAGCAGCGTAGGCGGGGGGACTGAAGCTTTCTTT.

This clonotype is termed medium-sized. The chain couples TRBV19 to TRBJ2-1, with 10 nucleotides matching TRBD2. Trimming cost V 6 bases and J 2 bases; bases outside gene matches: 4. Germline V gives CDR1 LNHDA, CDR2 SQIVND (reference sequence). The length of the CDR3 is 15 residues. The CDR3 DNA is TGTGCCAGTAGAAGAACTAGCGGGGCCTACAATGAGCAGTTCTTC. Translating gives CASRRTSGAYNEQFF.

In its sample, this clonotype ranks as large. This chain connects TRBV4-3 to TRBJ2-3; D gene uncertain. The CDR3 consists of 14 residues. V lost 0 bases, J lost 2 bases, and 6 bases lay in between. Germline CDR1 is LGHNA and CDR2 is YSLEER. CDR3 DNA sequence: TGCGCCAGCAGCCAAGAGATCCTCACAGATACGCAGTATTTT. This encodes CASSQEILTDTQYF.

By sample fraction, this clonotype is large. V and J are TRBV12-3 or TRBV12-4 and TRBJ2-7; D is ambiguous. CDR3 length equals 15 residues. The V gene lost 5 bases and the J gene lost 3 bases, with 17 bases spanning the gap. Here the CDR3 reads CASSPGFSKHYEQYF. CDR3 nucleotide sequence: TGTGCCAGCAGTCCCGGTTTCTCCAAACACTACGAGCAGTACTTC.

By proportion, this clonotype is large. This clone may be a read error of a much larger clone one base away. This chain joins TRBV4-1 and TRBJ2-7, with D possibly being TRBD1 (6 bases). The CDR3 is made up of 13 amino acids. CDR1 and CDR2 from the germline V gene are MGHRA and YSYEKL. CDR3 sequence reads: CASSLPGAYKQYF. The CDR3 DNA sequence: TGCGCCAGCAGCCTACCAGGGGCCTACAAGCAGTACTTC.

V gene TRBV19 combines with J gene TRBJ2-3; 8 bases agree with TRBD2. Trimming removed 7 bases from V and 2 bases from J; junction bases left unmatched: 8. This CDR3 contains 15 residues. Germline loops: CDR1 LNHDA, CDR2 SQIVND (reference sequence). The DNA of the CDR3 is TGTGCCAGTACCCCGGGACTAGGGATCACAGATACGCAGTATTTT. It translates to CASTPGLGITDTQYF.